A selection of T cell receptor beta chains follows, all from one sample in a study of blood T cell repertoires in COVID-19. The assay was immunoSEQ multiplex PCR, and TCRdb's table has in-frame clones only and misses some. The sample has 300,000 to 400,000 clones; approximately 88% are singletons. What was sequenced was peripheral blood. The source of these receptors is a man aged 25 to 45 with COVID-19, enrolled during active disease. Both conserved end residues are part of each CDR3. A D gene is named only where the DNA matches it firmly. Size tells how often a clone was seen (once, few, many) or the class of an expanded clone, and some rows leave it out.

j_gene: TRBJ2-2; d_gene: NA; abundance: NA; v_gene: TRBV7-3; CDR3nt: TGTGCCAGCAGCTTAAATGGACGGGGGAACACCGGGGAGCTGTTTTTT; CDR3aa: CASSLNGRGNTGELFF
j_gene: TRBJ2-6; d_gene: NA; abundance: NA; v_gene: TRBV27; CDR3nt: TGTGCCAGCAGATCTTCTTTATCGAGCTCTGGGGCCAACGTCCTGACTTTC; CDR3aa: CASRSSLSSSGANVLTF
j_gene: TRBJ2-7; d_gene: NA; abundance: NA; v_gene: TRBV9; CDR3nt: TGTGCCAGCAGCGTCGACGGATCTCGGGGCTACGAGCAGTACTTC; CDR3aa: CASSVDGSRGYEQYF
j_gene: TRBJ2-5; d_gene: TRBD2; abundance: NA; v_gene: TRBV5-4; CDR3nt: TGTGCCAGCAGCCCGGGCGGGGGGCGACGCCATGAGACCCAGTACTTC; CDR3aa: CASSPGGGRRHETQYF
j_gene: TRBJ2-1; d_gene: NA; abundance: NA; v_gene: TRBV18; CDR3nt: TGTGCCAGCTCACCAACGGGTGGGCAGTTCTTC; CDR3aa: CASSPTGGQFF
j_gene: TRBJ2-3; d_gene: TRBD2; abundance: once; v_gene: TRBV4-2; CDR3nt: TGTGCCAGCAGCCAAGACGCGGGAGAATCAGATACGCAGTATTTT; CDR3aa: CASSQDAGESDTQYF
j_gene: TRBJ1-4; d_gene: NA; abundance: NA; v_gene: TRBV28; CDR3nt: TGTGCCAGCAGTTTACAGGCCCTAAATGAAAAACTGTTTTTT; CDR3aa: CASSLQALNEKLFF
j_gene: TRBJ1-3; d_gene: NA; abundance: NA; v_gene: TRBV19; CDR3nt: TGTGCCAGTAGCTCGATCGCTAGCTCTGGAAACACCATATATTTT; CDR3aa: CASSSIASSGNTIYF
j_gene: TRBJ2-7; d_gene: TRBD2; abundance: NA; v_gene: TRBV7-3; CDR3nt: TGTGCCAGCAGCACTCCGGGACTAGCGGGAAAGGGGGGATCCTACGAGCAGTACTTC; CDR3aa: CASSTPGLAGKGGSYEQYF
j_gene: TRBJ2-3; d_gene: TRBD2; abundance: NA; v_gene: TRBV27; CDR3nt: TGTGCGGCCTCGCGGGGGGACACAGATACGCAGTATTTT; CDR3aa: CAASRGDTDTQYF